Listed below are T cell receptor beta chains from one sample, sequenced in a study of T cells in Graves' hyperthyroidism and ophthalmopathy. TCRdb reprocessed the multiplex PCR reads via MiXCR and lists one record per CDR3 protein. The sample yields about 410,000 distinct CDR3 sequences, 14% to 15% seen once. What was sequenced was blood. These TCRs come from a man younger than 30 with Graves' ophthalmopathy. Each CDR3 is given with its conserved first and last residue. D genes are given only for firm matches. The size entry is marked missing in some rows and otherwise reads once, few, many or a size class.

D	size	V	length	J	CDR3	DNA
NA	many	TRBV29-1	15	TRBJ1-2	CSVAPGTTINYGYTF	TGCAGCGTTGCCCCCGGGACAACTATTAACTATGGCTACACCTTC
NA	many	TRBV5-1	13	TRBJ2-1	CASSADPYNEQFF	TGCGCCAGCAGCGCGGACCCCTACAATGAGCAGTTCTTC
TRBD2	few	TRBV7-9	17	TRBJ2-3	CASSWARGVGRADTQYF	TGTGCCAGCAGCTGGGCACGGGGGGTTGGAAGGGCAGATACGCAGTATTTT
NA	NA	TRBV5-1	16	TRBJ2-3	CASSLPLAGTRNTQYF	TGTGCCAGCAGCTTACCCTTGGCGGGAACAAGAAATACGCAGTATTTT
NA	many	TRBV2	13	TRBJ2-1	CASSQILYNEQFF	TGTGCCAGCAGCCAGATTCTATACAATGAGCAGTTCTTC
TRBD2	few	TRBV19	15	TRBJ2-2	CASGIAGTSTGELFF	TGTGCCAGTGGCATCGCCGGGACTAGCACCGGGGAGCTGTTTTTT
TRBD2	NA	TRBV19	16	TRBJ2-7	CASSMGAGGTSYEQYF	TGTGCCAGTAGTATGGGAGCGGGGGGAACCTCCTACGAGCAGTACTTC
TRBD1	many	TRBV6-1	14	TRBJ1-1	CASSETGGDTEAFF	TGTGCCAGCAGTGAGACAGGGGGGGACACTGAAGCTTTCTTT
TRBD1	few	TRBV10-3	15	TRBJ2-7	CAITLGTGDSYEQYF	TGTGCCATCACCCTGGGGACAGGGGATTCCTACGAGCAGTACTTC
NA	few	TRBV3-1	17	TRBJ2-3	CASSRSRTATGTDTQYF	TGTGCCAGCAGCCGGTCTCGGACGGCAACTGGCACAGATACGCAGTATTTT
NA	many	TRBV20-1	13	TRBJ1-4	CSASPVGNEKLFF	TGCAGTGCTAGCCCTGTGGGAAATGAAAAACTGTTTTTT
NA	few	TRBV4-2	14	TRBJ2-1	CASSHAEGRNEQFF	TGTGCCAGCAGCCACGCAGAGGGCCGCAATGAGCAGTTCTTC
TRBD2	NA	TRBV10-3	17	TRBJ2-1	CAISESISGNLYNEQFF	TGTGCCATCAGTGAGTCGATTAGCGGGAACTTATACAATGAGCAGTTCTTC
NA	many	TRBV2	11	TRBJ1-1	CASSEGHRSFF	TGTGCCAGCAGTGAAGGGCATCGATCTTTCTTT
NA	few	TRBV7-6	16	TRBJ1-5	CASSPGGLGSNQPQHF	TGTGCCAGCAGCCCGGGAGGGCTAGGTAGCAATCAGCCCCAGCATTTT
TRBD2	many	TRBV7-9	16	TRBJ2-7	CASSLDPSGNSYEQYF	TGTGCCAGCAGCTTAGACCCTAGCGGGAACTCCTACGAGCAGTACTTC
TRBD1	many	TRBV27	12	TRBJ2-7	CASRDRVYEQYF	TGTGCCAGCCGGGACAGGGTGTACGAGCAGTACTTC
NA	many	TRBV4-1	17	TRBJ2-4	CASSQLGGRLAKNIQYF	TGCGCCAGCAGCCAATTGGGGGGTCGGCTAGCCAAAAACATTCAGTACTTC
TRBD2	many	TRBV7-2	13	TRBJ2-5	CASSTSGEETQYF	TGTGCCAGCAGCACAAGCGGGGAAGAGACCCAGTACTTC
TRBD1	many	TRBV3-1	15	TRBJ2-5	CASSSAARTGETQYF	TGTGCCAGCAGTTCCGCTGCCCGGACAGGGGAGACCCAGTACTTC
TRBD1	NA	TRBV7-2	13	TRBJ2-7	CASNRDRVGEQYF	TGTGCCAGCAACCGGGACAGGGTGGGTGAGCAGTACTTC
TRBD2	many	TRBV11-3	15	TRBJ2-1	CASSLAAGGNNEQFF	TGTGCCAGCAGCCTTGCGGCGGGGGGTAACAATGAGCAGTTCTTC
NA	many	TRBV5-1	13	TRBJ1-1	CASSLAGAFEAFF	TGCGCCAGCAGCTTGGCAGGGGCATTTGAAGCTTTCTTT
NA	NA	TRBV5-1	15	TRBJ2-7	CASSLGYNNAYEQYF	TGCGCCAGCAGCTTGGGATACAACAATGCCTACGAGCAGTACTTC
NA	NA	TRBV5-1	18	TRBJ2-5	CASSLAINRGLAQETQYF	TGCGCCAGCAGCTTGGCAATTAACAGAGGACTGGCTCAAGAGACCCAGTACTTC
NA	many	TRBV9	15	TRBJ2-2	CASSVDPVATGELFF	TGTGCCAGCAGCGTAGACCCCGTGGCTACCGGGGAGCTGTTTTTT
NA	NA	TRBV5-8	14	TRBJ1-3	CASGLRGYRNTIYF	TGTGCCAGCGGCCTTAGGGGATACAGAAACACCATATATTTT
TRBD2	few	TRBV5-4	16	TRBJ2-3	CASSLGTTISTDTQYF	TGTGCCAGCAGCTTAGGGACTACCATTAGCACAGATACGCAGTATTTT
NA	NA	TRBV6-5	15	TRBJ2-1	CASSSDDSLPYEQFF	TGTGCCAGCAGTTCAGACGACTCTCTCCCCTACGAGCAGTTCTTC
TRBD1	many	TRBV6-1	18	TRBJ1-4	CASSEWGTGGPTNEKLFF	TGTGCCAGCAGTGAATGGGGGACAGGGGGTCCAACTAATGAAAAACTGTTTTTT
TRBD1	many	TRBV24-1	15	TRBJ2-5	CATSDPGQGGETQYF	TGTGCCACCAGTGACCCTGGACAGGGCGGAGAGACCCAGTACTTC
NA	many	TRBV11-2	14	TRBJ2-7	CASSPQGLNNEQYF	TGTGCCAGCAGCCCACAGGGCTTGAACAACGAGCAGTACTTC
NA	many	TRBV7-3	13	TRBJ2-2	CASSSTEIGELFF	TGTGCCAGCAGCTCCACGGAGATCGGGGAGCTGTTTTTT
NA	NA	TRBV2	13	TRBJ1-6	CASSGYRDSPLHF	TGTGCCAGCAGTGGATACAGGGACTCACCCCTCCACTTT
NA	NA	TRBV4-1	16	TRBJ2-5	CASSQPTSRGRETQCF	TGCGCCAGCAGCCAACCAACTAGTAGAGGTCGAGAGACCCAGTGCTTC
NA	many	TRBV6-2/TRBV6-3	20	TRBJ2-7	CASSFYGGNRGFSGLDEQYF	TGTGCCAGCAGCTTCTACGGCGGGAACAGAGGATTCAGTGGTCTTGACGAGCAGTACTTC
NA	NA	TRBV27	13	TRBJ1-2	CASSLSLGHGYTF	TGTGCCAGCAGTTTATCCTTGGGCCATGGCTACACCTTC
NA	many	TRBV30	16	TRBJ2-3	CAWVPFGATGTDTQYF	TGTGCCTGGGTGCCTTTTGGGGCCACGGGCACAGATACGCAGTATTTT
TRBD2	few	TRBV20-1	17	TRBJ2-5	CSARAFLSGGAEETQYF	TGCAGTGCTAGAGCTTTCCTTAGCGGGGGGGCTGAAGAGACCCAGTACTTC
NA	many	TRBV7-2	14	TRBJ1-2	CASSLGPGRFGYTF	TGTGCCAGCAGCTTAGGTCCAGGACGTTTCGGCTACACCTTC
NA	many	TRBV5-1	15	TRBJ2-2	CASRGITSNTGELFF	TGCGCCAGCAGAGGCATAACTTCGAACACCGGGGAGCTGTTTTTT
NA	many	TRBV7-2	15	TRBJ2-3	CASSYGGGDTDTQYF	TGTGCCAGCAGCTACGGGGGCGGCGACACAGATACGCAGTATTTT
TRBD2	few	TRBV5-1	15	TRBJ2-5	CASSSGPGLEETQYF	TGCGCCAGCAGCTCCGGTCCGGGACTAGAAGAGACCCAGTACTTC
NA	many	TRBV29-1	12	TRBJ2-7	CSAGEGTYEQYF	TGCAGCGCCGGAGAGGGGACCTACGAGCAGTACTTC
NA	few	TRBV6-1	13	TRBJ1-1	CAARRPLYTEAFF	TGTGCGGCTAGACGGCCACTTTACACTGAAGCTTTCTTT
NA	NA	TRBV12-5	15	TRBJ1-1	CASAPTGGVSTEAFF	TGTGCTAGTGCTCCTACGGGGGGGGTTTCCACTGAAGCTTTCTTT
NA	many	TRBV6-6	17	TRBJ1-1	CASSYSGKGGMNTEAFF	TGTGCCAGCAGTTACTCCGGCAAGGGGGGCATGAACACTGAAGCTTTCTTT
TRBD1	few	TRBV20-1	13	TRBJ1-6	CSARTGQGKTLHF	TGCAGTGCTAGAACGGGACAGGGTAAAACCCTCCACTTT
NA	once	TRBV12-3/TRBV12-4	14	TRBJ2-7	CASNSGVTAYEQYF	TGTGCCAGCAACTCCGGTGTCACCGCCTACGAGCAGTACTTC
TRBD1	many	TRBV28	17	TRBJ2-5	CASGTDGWDRREETQYF	TGTGCCAGCGGGACCGACGGTTGGGACAGGCGGGAAGAGACCCAGTACTTC
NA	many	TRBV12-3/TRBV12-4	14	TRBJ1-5	CASRETALGQPQHF	TGTGCCAGCAGGGAGACGGCTCTGGGGCAGCCCCAGCATTTT
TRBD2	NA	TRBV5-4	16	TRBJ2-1	CASSFIHQVRETEQFF	TGTGCCAGCAGCTTCATCCATCAAGTGCGGGAGACTGAGCAGTTCTTC
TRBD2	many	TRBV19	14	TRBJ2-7	CASRASGRVDEQYF	TGTGCCAGTAGGGCTAGCGGGAGGGTCGACGAGCAGTACTTC
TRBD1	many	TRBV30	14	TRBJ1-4	CAWSQQGAEEKLFF	TGTGCCTGGAGTCAACAGGGGGCTGAAGAAAAACTGTTTTTT
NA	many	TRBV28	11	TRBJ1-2	CASSISYGYTF	TGTGCCAGCAGTATTAGCTATGGCTACACCTTC
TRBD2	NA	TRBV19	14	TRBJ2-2	CASSASGNTGELFF	TGTGCCAGTAGTGCTAGCGGAAACACCGGGGAGCTGTTTTTT
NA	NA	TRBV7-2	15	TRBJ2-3	CASSPDSGGADTQYF	TGTGCCAGCAGCCCAGACAGCGGAGGGGCAGATACGCAGTATTTT
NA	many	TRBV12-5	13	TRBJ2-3	CASGGLPSDTQYF	TGTGCTAGTGGGGGCCTCCCCTCCGATACGCAGTATTTT
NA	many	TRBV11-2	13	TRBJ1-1	CASSLAGPTEAFF	TGTGCCAGCAGCTTAGCAGGGCCCACTGAAGCTTTCTTT